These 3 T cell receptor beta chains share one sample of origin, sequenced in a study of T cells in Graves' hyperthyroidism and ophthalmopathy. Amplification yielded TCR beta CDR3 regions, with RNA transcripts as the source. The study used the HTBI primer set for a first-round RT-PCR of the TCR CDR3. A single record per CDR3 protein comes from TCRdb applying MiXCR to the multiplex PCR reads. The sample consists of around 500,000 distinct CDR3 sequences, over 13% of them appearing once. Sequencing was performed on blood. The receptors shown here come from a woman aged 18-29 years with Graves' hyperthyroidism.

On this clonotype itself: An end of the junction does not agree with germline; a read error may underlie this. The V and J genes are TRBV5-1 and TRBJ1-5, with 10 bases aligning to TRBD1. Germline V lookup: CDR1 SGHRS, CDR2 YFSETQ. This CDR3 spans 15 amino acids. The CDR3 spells CGSSPQTGGNQPQHF. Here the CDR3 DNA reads TGCGGCAGCAGCCCCCAGACAGGGGGCAACCAGCCCCAGCATTTT.

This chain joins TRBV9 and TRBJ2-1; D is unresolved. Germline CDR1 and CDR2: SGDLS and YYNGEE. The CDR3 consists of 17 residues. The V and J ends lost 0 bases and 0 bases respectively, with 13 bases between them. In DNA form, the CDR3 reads TGTGCCAGCAGCGTAGACGTCCCCCAATACTCCTACAATGAGCAGTTCTTC. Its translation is CASSVDVPQYSYNEQFF.

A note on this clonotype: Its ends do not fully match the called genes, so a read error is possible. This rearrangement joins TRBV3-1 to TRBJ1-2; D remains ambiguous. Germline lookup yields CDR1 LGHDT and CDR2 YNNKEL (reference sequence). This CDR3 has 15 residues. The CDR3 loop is CVSSQGRQAIYGYIF. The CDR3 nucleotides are TGTGTCAGCAGCCAAGGGAGGCAGGCAATCTATGGCTACATCTTC.